The 29 T cell receptor beta chains listed next were all sequenced from one sample in a study of blood T cells in healthy people across ages. The authors ran a second PCR of about 7 to 11 cycles using a sample-barcoded 5' primer and a J-beta primer mix. TCRdb called the 5' RACE reads again in MiXCR, with one record for every CDR3 protein. The sample lists about a million distinct CDR3 sequences, roughly 51% occurring once. Sequences were obtained from blood. The receptor set was obtained from a woman in her sixties in good health.

J is TRBJ2-3 and V is TRBV6-5; 7 nucleotides line up with TRBD2. The CDR3 is 14 amino acids. Germline CDR1 MNHEY, CDR2 SVGAGI. V was clipped by 7 bases and J by 1 base; unmatched bases: 5. The CDR3 sequence is CASKTSLGTDTQYF. The CDR3 DNA follows: TGTGCCAGCAAGACTAGCTTGGGCACAGATACGCAGTATTTT.

This clonotype was seen a few times. The chain couples TRBV27 to TRBJ2-1, with 8 bases that match TRBD1. J was trimmed by 12 bases and V by 2 bases; bases with no gene match: 12. Germline-derived CDR1 and CDR2 are MNHEY and SMNVEV (reference sequence). This CDR3 has 15 residues. This CDR3 reads CASSLQTGAGTSQFF. CDR3 bases: TGTGCCAGCAGTTTACAGACAGGGGCCGGGACTTCGCAGTTCTTC.

The chain employs TRBV7-8 and TRBJ2-7; 15 bases are shared with TRBD2. This CDR3 has 19 residues. The V segment lost 8 bases and the J segment 1 base; nucleotides outside the gene matches: 15. Germline V gene sequence: CDR1 SGHVS, CDR2 FQNEAQ. This chain's CDR3 is CASVKTPGTSGRSSYEQYF. The CDR3 bases are TGTGCCAGCGTCAAAACCCCGGGGACTAGCGGGAGGTCATCCTACGAGCAGTACTTC.

This sequence joins TRBV27 and TRBJ2-6, with a tentative D call TRBD2 (5 bases). The germline V gene encodes CDR1 MNHEY and CDR2 SMNVEV (reference sequence). This CDR3 region has 18 residues. V shed 3 bases and J shed 0 bases, with 15 bases lying between them. The CDR3 loop is CASSFRGLARSGANVLTF. CDR3 in DNA: TGTGCCAGCAGTTTTCGGGGTTTAGCCCGCTCTGGGGCCAACGTCCTGACTTTC.

The CDR3 spells CASSKRLSPSYGYTF. DNA for the CDR3: TGTGCCAGCAGCAAAAGACTGTCACCCTCTTATGGCTACACCTTC. The chain recombines TRBV9 with TRBJ1-2; unclear D gene. CDR1 is SGDLS and CDR2 is YYNGEE in the germline V gene. The CDR3 spans 15 residues. Trimming pared 4 bases from V and 5 bases from J, leaving 18 bases between.

The CDR3 loop is CASSEQVGRYEQYF. CDR3 DNA sequence: TGTGCCAGCAGCGAGCAGGTTGGTCGATACGAGCAGTACTTC. The chain employs TRBV9 and TRBJ2-7, with no clear D. CDR1 and CDR2 from the germline V gene are SGDLS and YYNGEE. V lost 3 bases and J lost 4, with 14 bases in between. The CDR3 runs to 14 residues.

This rearrangement joins TRBV4-1 to TRBJ2-6; 9 bases map to TRBD1. The CDR3 totals 16 residues. V lost 6 bases to trimming and J lost 4 bases; unmatched junction nucleotides: 7. Germline V gene data show CDR1 as MGHRA and CDR2 as YSYEKL. CDR3 in amino acids: CASSLQGAGGANVLTF. The CDR3 nucleotides are TGCGCCAGCAGTCTACAGGGGGCGGGGGGGGCCAACGTCCTGACTTTC.

The V gene is TRBV28, the J gene TRBJ1-4; TRBD1 agrees at 8 bases. CDR1 is MDHEN, CDR2 SYDVKM, per germline. This CDR3 is built from 18 residues. The trim removed 6 bases at V and 0 bases at J, leaving 12 bases unmatched. DNA for the CDR3: TGTGCCAGCAGCATACGGACAGGGTTTGAGGCAACTAATGAAAAACTGTTTTTT. This codes for CASSIRTGFEATNEKLFF.

The chain recombines TRBV6-5 with TRBJ1-2; D call uncertain. In germline, CDR1 is MNHEY, CDR2 SVGAGI. V lost 7 bases to trimming and J lost 5 bases, with 14 bases between them. This CDR3 contains 13 residues. The CDR3, as DNA: TGTGCCAGCACCTACGGGGAGTCATATGGCTACACCTTC. Translated: CASTYGESYGYTF.

A remark on this clonotype: The junction departs from the called germline gene at one end, perhaps through a read error. The CDR3 bases are TGCGCCGGCAGCCAAGAGGCTAGCGGGCCGGAGCAGTTCTTC. Translating gives CAGSQEASGPEQFF. The chain links TRBV4-3 to TRBJ2-1; TRBD2 matches at 8 bases. This CDR3 is built from 14 residues. In germline, CDR1 is LGHNA, CDR2 YSLEER.

This clonotype was observed a few times. The rearrangement links TRBV12-3 or TRBV12-4 to TRBJ1-6; D not certain. This CDR3 has 12 residues. V was clipped by 6 bases and J by 8 bases, with 8 bases between them. The CDR3 sequence is CASRWGYSPLHF. In DNA, the CDR3 is TGTGCCAGCAGGTGGGGTTATTCACCCCTCCACTTT.

This clonotype was picked up many times. J is TRBJ2-5 and V is TRBV3-1, with D unclear. The CDR3 runs 12 residues. With 10 bases removed from V and 1 base from J, the gap between germline ends came to 10 bases. In germline, CDR1 is LGHDT, CDR2 YNNKEL (reference sequence). The CDR3, as DNA: TGTGCCACCCGGCACGCCCAAGAGACCCAGTACTTC. Protein: CATRHAQETQYF.

This clonotype has a count of ten or more. The chain employs TRBV29-1 and TRBJ2-7; TRBD1 or TRBD2 may be the D gene (5 bases each). Germline CDR1 SQVTM, CDR2 ANQGSEA. This CDR3 spans 12 amino acids. Deletions cut 6 bases from V and 4 bases from J, with 13 bases between. The CDR3 nucleotides read TGCAGCGTGGCCGGGACGGATTACGAGCAGTACTTC. It is translated as CSVAGTDYEQYF.

The CDR3 sequence is CASSSVRLTMRELFF. CDR3 bases: TGTGCCAGCAGCTCGGTCCGGCTGACTATGAGGGAGCTGTTTTTT. The V gene is TRBV7-8, the J gene TRBJ2-2; D possibly corresponds to TRBD2 (5 bases). Germline CDR1 and CDR2: SGHVS and FQNEAQ. CDR3 size: 15 residues. The V end was cut by 4 bases, the J end by 9 bases, with 18 bases between.

The rearrangement links TRBV21-1 to TRBJ2-7; the D call in the table, TRBD2, was not verified against the DNA. TRBV21-1 is recorded as a pseudogene. The CDR3 extends over 16 amino acids. The CDR3 spells CASSLGGSGTYNEQYF. The DNA of the CDR3 is TGTGCCAGCAGCCTGGGAGGTAGCGGGACATACAATGAGCAGTACTTC.

In this sample, this clonotype turned up once. This chain joins TRBV11-2 and TRBJ1-1, with no clear D. Germline-derived CDR1 and CDR2 are SGHAT and FQNNGV. The CDR3 runs to 13 residues. V gave up 4 bases and J gave up 8 bases, with 14 bases separating them. The chain's CDR3 is CASSSSPQTEAFF. For the CDR3, the DNA is TGTGCCAGCAGCTCGTCGCCACAGACAGAAGCTTTCTTT.

This chain links TRBV2 with TRBJ1-5; the D is unclear. Per the germline V gene, CDR1 is SNHLY and CDR2 is FYNNEI. V dropped 4 bases and J dropped 5 bases, with 9 bases sitting between them. The length of the CDR3 is 13 residues. In nucleotides, the CDR3 is TGTGCCAGCAGTGCGGACGGAGATCAGCCCCAGCATTTT. Translating gives CASSADGDQPQHF.

V and J are TRBV7-7 and TRBJ2-7, with D maybe TRBD2 (6 bases). The J call may be wrong; the DNA end is better matched by TRBJ2-5. The germline V gene encodes CDR1 SSHAT and CDR2 FNYEAQ (reference sequence). CDR3 length: 16 amino acids. The CDR3 DNA follows: TGTGCCAGCAGCTTTAGCAGCGGGCAAAGTGGAGAGACCCAGTACTTC. Encoded protein: CASSFSSGQSGETQYF.

This clonotype was picked up a small number of times. The gene calls are TRBV7-8 and TRBJ1-5; 7 positions match TRBD1. The CDR3 consists of 18 residues. V lost 2 bases to trimming and J lost 0 bases; unmatched junction nucleotides: 10. CDR1 and CDR2 (germline): SGHVS, FQNEAQ. The CDR3 reads CASSLPRGGGPSNQPQHF. CDR3 DNA: TGTGCCAGCAGCTTACCCAGGGGGGGAGGGCCTAGCAATCAGCCCCAGCATTTT.

In this sample, this clonotype turned up a few times. CDR3 sequence reads: CASLRDRDDTQYF. The CDR3 DNA is TGTGCCAGTCTCCGGGACAGGGACGATACGCAGTATTTT. This chain uses TRBV18 with TRBJ2-3; 9 bases agree with TRBD1. The germline CDR1 and CDR2 sequences are KGHSH and LQKENI. V was clipped by 9 bases and J by 6 bases; unmatched bases: 7. The CDR3 length is 13 residues.

A few counts support this clonotype. CDR3 protein: CASSRGRTSQETQYF. DNA for the CDR3: TGTGCCAGCAGCCGGGGGAGGACTTCCCAAGAGACCCAGTACTTC. The rearrangement uses TRBV3-1 and TRBJ2-5, with D perhaps matching TRBD2 (6 bases). The CDR3 sequence is 15 residues long. Germline CDR1 LGHDT, CDR2 YNNKEL (reference sequence). V was clipped by 4 bases and J by 1 base, with 13 bases between them.

The chain carries TRBV10-3 and TRBJ2-3, with 7 bases matching TRBD2. The length of the CDR3 is 17 residues. The germline V gene encodes CDR1 ENHRY and CDR2 SYGVKD. The J segment lost 1 base and the V segment lost 2 bases, leaving 9 bases of the junction unmatched. The CDR3 spells CAISEDFGGGGTDTQYF. The CDR3 DNA sequence: TGTGCCATCAGTGAGGATTTTGGGGGGGGGGGCACAGATACGCAGTATTTT.

The chain uses TRBV29-1 and TRBJ2-1; D call uncertain. TRBJ2-7 matches the DNA end more closely, so the J call is doubtful. This CDR3 is 12 amino acids long. Per germline, CDR1 SQVTM and CDR2 ANQGSEA. The CDR3 protein is CSVEQVYNEQYF. The CDR3 coding sequence is TGCAGCGTTGAACAAGTCTACAATGAGCAGTACTTC.

The CDR3 is CASSPREDIQYF. For the CDR3, the DNA is TGTGCCAGCAGTCCAAGGGAGGACATTCAGTACTTC. The V gene is TRBV6-2 or TRBV6-3, the J gene TRBJ2-4; possible D gene TRBD2, 6 bases. This CDR3 is built from 12 residues. Germline-derived CDR1 and CDR2 are MNHEY and SVGEGT. V lost 5 bases, J lost 8 bases, and 10 bases lay in between.

This rearrangement joins TRBV7-9 to TRBJ1-1; D unresolved. The CDR3 has 13 amino acids. V was pared by 1 base and J by 11 bases, with 14 bases between. Germline-derived CDR1 and CDR2 are SEHNR and FQNEAQ (reference sequence). The CDR3 nucleotides read TGTGCCAGCAGCTTAGGTGCCCCAGAGAGGGCTTTCTTT. This gives the protein CASSLGAPERAFF.

In its sample, this clonotype was seen a few times. This sequence joins TRBV10-3 and TRBJ2-1, with 7 nucleotides matching TRBD2. Trimming cost V 6 bases and J 0 bases; bases outside gene matches: 17. Looked up from germline, CDR1 is ENHRY and CDR2 is SYGVKD. The CDR3 spans 19 residues. The CDR3 coding sequence is TGTGCCATCAGCAAACCGGGAGGTAGGAGGGGCTACTCCTACAATGAGCAGTTCTTC. Amino acids: CAISKPGGRRGYSYNEQFF.

This clonotype has only a few counts. V is TRBV11-2 and J is TRBJ2-7; 7 bases match TRBD1. With 5 bases clipped from V and 2 bases from J, the junction kept 6 bases outside the gene matches. The CDR3 spans 14 residues. From germline, CDR1 is SGHAT and CDR2 FQNNGV. This CDR3 reads CASSELGTAYEQYF. CDR3 bases: TGTGCCAGCAGCGAACTCGGGACAGCCTACGAGCAGTACTTC.

This CDR3 is CASSFVRFGGFTEQFF. The CDR3 DNA reads as TGTGCCAGCAGCTTCGTCCGATTCGGGGGCTTTACAGAGCAGTTCTTC. This rearrangement joins TRBV5-6 to TRBJ2-1, with D perhaps given as TRBD1 or TRBD2 (6 bases each). Germline-derived CDR1 and CDR2 are SGHDT and YYEEEE. The CDR3 is 16 amino acids. V was pared by 2 bases and J by 10 bases, with 22 bases between.

This chain uses TRBV6-5 with TRBJ2-2; the match to TRBD2 covers 8 bases. The CDR3 is made up of 15 amino acids. Germline V gene sequence: CDR1 MNHEY, CDR2 SVGAGI. V shed 8 bases, J shed 4 bases, and the junction held 9 bases outside the gene matches. CDR3: CASSKRESGTGELFF. CDR3 DNA: TGTGCCAGCTCCAAGCGGGAGTCGGGCACCGGGGAGCTGTTTTTT.